These 13 T cell receptor beta chains share one sample of origin, sequenced in a study of Ad26.COV2.S vaccination and SARS-CoV-2 variants. Method: immunoSEQ multiplex PCR; TCRdb's copy keeps in-frame clones and lacks some. Among about 400,000 clones, roughly 80% were seen once, and the ten largest hold about 7.4%. Treatment denoted: 15 to 20 received Ad26.COV2.S at low or high dose, single or two shots; 5 received placebo; per-sample allocation not given. Following the first vaccine or placebo injection, samples were taken on day 63. The sample was peripheral blood, taken in a trial of Ad26.COV2.S vaccine versus placebo. The receptor source for this set is a person aged 18 to 59 who received the Ad26.COV2.S COVID-19 vaccine or a placebo.

The CDR3 DNA reads TGTGCCAGCAGCACGCCTCCGGGACAGTGGATGGACAATGAGCAGTTCTTC. It encodes CASSTPPGQWMDNEQFF. The gene calls are TRBV7-9 and TRBJ2-1; 7 bases align to TRBD1. This CDR3 spans 17 amino acids. CDR1 SEHNR and CDR2 FQNEAQ come from the germline V gene (reference sequence). J was trimmed by 5 bases and V by 5 bases; bases with no gene match: 15. The whole variable domain, remainder taken from reference TRBV7-9 and TRBJ2-1, is DTGVSQNPRHKITKRGQNVTFRCDPISEHNRLYWYRQTLGQGPEFLTYFQNEAQLEKSRLLSDRFSAERPKGSFSTLEIQRTEQGDSAMYLCASSTPPGQWMDNEQFFGPGTRLTVL.

The chain carries TRBV4-1 and TRBJ2-3, with D unresolved. This CDR3 is built from 15 residues. V dropped 1 base and J dropped 5 bases, with 13 bases sitting between them. The V gene's germline CDR1 is MGHRA and CDR2 YSYEKL. CDR3 loop: CASSQGPSAGDTQYF. In DNA form, the CDR3 reads TGCGCCAGCAGCCAAGGACCCTCGGCCGGAGATACGCAGTATTTT.

The chain links TRBV7-2 to TRBJ2-7; the match to TRBD1 covers 9 bases. In germline, CDR1 is SGHTA, CDR2 FQGNSA. V was pared by 5 bases and J by 4 bases, with 6 bases of the junction left unmatched. The CDR3 contains 14 residues. The DNA of the CDR3 is TGTGCCAGCAGCCGTACAGGGGGCTTGTACGAGCAGTACTTC. It codes for CASSRTGGLYEQYF.

The V and J genes are TRBV9 and TRBJ2-2; D remains ambiguous. This CDR3 contains 13 residues. V was cut by 2 bases and J by 5 bases, with 7 bases left in between. CDR1 is SGDLS and CDR2 is YYNGEE in the germline V gene. The CDR3 here is CASSVTDTGELFF. Written as DNA, the CDR3 is TGTGCCAGCAGCGTCACAGATACCGGGGAGCTGTTTTTT.

This clone was counted between two and nine times. The chain recombines TRBV6-2 or TRBV6-3 with TRBJ2-1; no firm D call. CDR3 length: 14 amino acids. Germline V gene data show CDR1 as MNHEY and CDR2 as SVGEGT. V lost 6 bases, J lost 5 bases, and 14 bases lay in between. Here the CDR3 DNA reads TGTGCCAGCAGCAAAAGAGCATCCCACAATGAGCAGTTCTTC. Protein sequence: CASSKRASHNEQFF.

The genes are TRBV6-5 and TRBJ1-4; D possibly corresponds to TRBD1 (5 bases). This CDR3 is 15 amino acids long. V lost 7 bases and J 6 bases, leaving 18 bases between the germline ends. CDR1 and CDR2 from the germline V gene are MNHEY and SVGAGI. CDR3 loop: CASKMMGGVDEKLFF. The CDR3 DNA reads as TGTGCCAGCAAAATGATGGGAGGGGTCGATGAAAAACTGTTTTTT.

V is TRBV27 and J is TRBJ2-3; possible D gene TRBD1, 6 bases. Germline V gene lookup returns CDR1 MNHEY and CDR2 SMNVEV (reference sequence). The CDR3 loop spans 15 amino acids. V gave up 3 bases and J gave up 2 bases, with 12 bases separating them. The CDR3 loop is CASSFRGHITDTQYF. The CDR3 region has the DNA TGTGCCAGCAGTTTTAGGGGACATATCACAGATACGCAGTATTTT.

The chain recombines TRBV19 with TRBJ1-1; TRBD1 matches at 10 bases. The CDR3 length is 14 residues. Germline CDR1 and CDR2: LNHDA and SQIVND (reference sequence). With 4 bases clipped from V and 7 bases from J, the junction kept 6 bases outside the gene matches. DNA for the CDR3: TGTGCCAGTAGTAAACGGGACAGGGGTTTTGAAGCTTTCTTT. Protein: CASSKRDRGFEAFF.

This clone was observed once. The chain links TRBV29-1 to TRBJ2-7; tentatively, D is TRBD1 or TRBD2 (5 bases each). V was trimmed by 8 bases and J by 5 bases, leaving 19 bases between them. CDR1 and CDR2 from the germline V gene are SQVTM and ANQGSEA. CDR3 length: 13 residues. CDR3 protein: CSCRDPEGDEQYF. The DNA of the CDR3 is TGCAGCTGTCGGGACCCTGAGGGAGACGAGCAGTACTTC.

This chain's CDR3 is CASRRRANYGYTF. CDR3 DNA: TGTGCCAGCAGGCGGAGAGCTAACTATGGCTACACCTTC. The V gene is TRBV6-5, the J gene TRBJ1-2; D gene unclear. The V end was cut by 6 bases, the J end by 0 bases, with 8 bases between. Germline loops: CDR1 MNHEY, CDR2 SVGAGI. This CDR3 comprises 13 residues.

The chain carries TRBV6-5 and TRBJ2-1; TRBD1 matches at 7 bases. CDR3 length: 15 residues. Germline V gives CDR1 MNHEY, CDR2 SVGAGI. The V gene end was trimmed by 5 bases and the J gene end by 0 bases; junction bases not matched to a gene: 4. The DNA of the CDR3 is TGTGCCAGCAGTCTCCGGGACAGCTCCTACAATGAGCAGTTCTTC. Protein product: CASSLRDSSYNEQFF.

V and J are TRBV9 and TRBJ2-7; D might be TRBD1 (6 bases). The CDR3 totals 14 residues. Germline-derived CDR1 and CDR2 are SGDLS and YYNGEE. V was clipped by 4 bases and J by 3 bases, with 14 bases between them. CDR3: CASSTRDTGYEQYF. CDR3 DNA sequence: TGTGCCAGCAGCACCAGGGACACCGGCTACGAGCAGTACTTC.

The rearrangement links TRBV5-1 to TRBJ2-5; D is unresolved. This CDR3 is built from 16 residues. Trimming took 0 bases from V and 5 from J, leaving 17 bases between them. Per the germline V gene, CDR1 is SGHRS and CDR2 is YFSETQ. CDR3 in amino acids: CASSLEGRPLGETQYF. The CDR3 DNA is TGCGCCAGCAGCTTGGAGGGCAGGCCGTTGGGGGAGACCCAGTACTTC.